One sample yielded the 20 T cell receptor beta chains listed below, sequenced in a study of shared clonotypes between healthy human individuals. Sequencing was performed with immunoSEQ multiplex PCR; in TCRdb, only in-frame clones are kept and a portion is missing. The data show hundreds of thousands of clones, around three quarters seen once. Sequenced material: PBMCs. The receptors come from a middle-aged woman in good health. Some clones in this sample may be carry-over from other donors' samples.

The J gene is TRBJ2-5, the V gene TRBV5-5, with 7 nucleotides matching TRBD2. V shed 4 bases, J shed 4 bases, and the junction held 10 bases outside the gene matches. Germline V gene sequence: CDR1 SGHKS, CDR2 YYEKEE (reference sequence). The CDR3 spans 15 residues. The chain's CDR3 is CASSREREGLETQYF. The CDR3 DNA follows: TGTGCCAGCAGCCGAGAGAGGGAGGGCCTAGAGACCCAGTACTTC.

The V gene is TRBV5-8, the J gene TRBJ1-5; D is unclear. V was trimmed by 7 bases and J by 4 bases, leaving 15 bases between them. CDR1 and CDR2 from the germline V gene are SGHTS and YDEGEE. The CDR3 runs 14 residues. Here the CDR3 DNA reads TGTGCCAGCGGGCAGCGCGGGTGGAATCAGCCCCAGCATTTT. Amino acid sequence: CASGQRGWNQPQHF. Full variable domain (rest looked up from reference TRBV5-8 and TRBJ1-5): EAGVTQSPTHLIKTRGQQATLRCSPISGHTSVYWYQQALGLGLQFLLWYDEGEERNRGNFPPRFSGRQFPNYSSELNVNALELEDSALYLCASGQRGWNQPQHFGDGTRLSIL.

Worth noting for this clone: Since a much larger clone is just one base distant, this may be a read error. The sample holds other DNA sequences that translate to the same CDR3. The rearrangement joins TRBV10-3 to TRBJ1-1; no clear D. The V end lost 0 bases, the J end lost 6 bases, and 17 bases lay between the germline ends. There are 16 residues in the CDR3. The germline V gene has CDR1 ENHRY and CDR2 SYGVKD. CDR3 in amino acids: CAISESRCIGSAEAFF. CDR3 bases: TGTGCCATCAGTGAGTCTCGGTGTATAGGTTCGGCTGAAGCTTTCTTT.

A remark on this clone: A much larger clone lies one base from this, so it may be a read error. Distinct nucleotide sequences in the sample also encode this CDR3. J is TRBJ2-7 and V is TRBV2; the D gene is possibly TRBD2 (5 bases). Germline lookup yields CDR1 SNHLY and CDR2 FYNNEI. The germline V and J ends were trimmed by 5 bases and 3 bases, with 14 bases remaining between them. This CDR3 contains 14 residues. The CDR3 is CASSNTGIIYEQYF. The CDR3 DNA sequence: TGTGCCAGCAGTAACACGGGGATCATCTACGAGCAGTACTTC.

The chain is built from TRBV5-4 and TRBJ1-2; 9 bases match TRBD1. CDR1 is SGHNT, CDR2 YYREEE, per germline (reference sequence). The V gene end was trimmed by 0 bases and the J gene end by 4 bases; junction bases not matched to a gene: 10. The CDR3 extends over 17 amino acids. The CDR3 loop reads CASSLDPQTGGVYGYTF. In nucleotides, the CDR3 is TGTGCCAGCAGCTTGGACCCTCAGACAGGGGGGGTCTATGGCTACACCTTC.

This rearrangement joins TRBV7-2 to TRBJ2-7, with TRBD1 identical over 9 bases. This CDR3 comprises 15 residues. V shed 1 base, J shed 2 bases, and the junction held 3 bases outside the gene matches. Per the germline V gene, CDR1 is SGHTA and CDR2 is FQGNSA. CDR3 sequence reads: CASSLVRQGAYEQYF. The CDR3 bases are TGTGCCAGCAGCTTAGTAAGACAGGGGGCCTACGAGCAGTACTTC.

This rearrangement joins TRBV10-3 to TRBJ1-3; D gene unclear. With 6 bases removed from V and 0 bases from J, the gap between germline ends came to 18 bases. The CDR3 length is 17 residues. Germline assignment: CDR1 ENHRY and CDR2 SYGVKD. The CDR3, as DNA: TGTGCCATCAGGGCCGGAAGGCAGCTAAGCTCTGGAAACACCATATATTTT. Translated: CAIRAGRQLSSGNTIYF.

The rearrangement joins TRBV14 to TRBJ1-4; D perhaps matches TRBD1 (6 bases). Trimming removed 4 bases at V and 6 bases at J, with 18 bases between. The germline V gene has CDR1 SGHDN and CDR2 FVKESK. This CDR3 is 16 amino acids long. CDR3 DNA sequence: TGTGCCAGCAGCCCAGTTCCGGGGGGGCGGCATGAAAAACTGTTTTTT. It translates to CASSPVPGGRHEKLFF.

The chain uses TRBV19 and TRBJ2-5, with 13 bases identical to TRBD2. The germline CDR1 and CDR2 sequences are LNHDA and SQIVND (reference sequence). This CDR3 comprises 16 residues. Trimming took 4 bases from V and 5 from J; bases not matched to a gene: 7. This CDR3 reads CASSTRTSGRVETQYF. As DNA, the CDR3 is TGTGCCAGTAGTACACGGACTAGCGGGAGAGTGGAGACCCAGTACTTC.

This chain links TRBV2 with TRBJ2-3; unclear D gene. The CDR3 contains 13 residues. Trimming left V 4 bases short and J 1 base short, with 6 bases between. The germline V gene has CDR1 SNHLY and CDR2 FYNNEI. The DNA for the CDR3 is TGTGCCAGCAGTGGCTTTGGCACAGATACGCAGTATTTT. The encoded protein is CASSGFGTDTQYF.

This clone has more than one count but fewer than ten. A far larger clone is just one base off, so this is likely a read error. Additional DNA sequences in this sample encode the identical CDR3. The genes are TRBV29-1 and TRBJ1-2; D is unresolved. The CDR3 consists of 11 residues. Germline CDR1 is SQVTM and CDR2 is ANQGSEA. CDR3 residues: CSESSNYGHTF. As DNA, the CDR3 is TGCAGCGAGTCCTCAAACTATGGCCACACCTTC.

The genes are TRBV2 and TRBJ2-6; D not certain. Trimming shortened V by 6 bases and J by 4 bases, and 7 bases separated the two germline ends. This CDR3 has 13 residues. Germline assignment: CDR1 SNHLY and CDR2 FYNNEI. This chain's CDR3 is CASRAGGANVLTF. The CDR3 nucleotides read TGTGCCAGCAGGGCCGGGGGGGCCAACGTCCTGACTTTC.

This clone was counted between two and nine times. Distinct nucleotide sequences in the sample also encode this CDR3. The gene calls are TRBV7-3 and TRBJ2-2; D is tentatively TRBD1 or TRBD2 (5 bases each). With 5 bases removed from V and 2 bases from J, the gap between germline ends came to 9 bases. This CDR3 comprises 14 residues. The germline gives CDR1 SGHTA, CDR2 FQGTGA. In nucleotides, the CDR3 is TGTGCCAGCAGCCGGGGACCTAACACCGGGGAGCTGTTTTTT. Its translation: CASSRGPNTGELFF.

The chain recombines TRBV4-2 with TRBJ2-2; unclear D gene. CDR3 size: 13 residues. The germline V and J ends were trimmed by 0 bases and 8 bases, with 7 bases remaining between them. CDR1 and CDR2 from the germline V gene are LGHNA and YNFKEQ. As DNA, the CDR3 is TGTGCCAGCAGCCAAGACATTGGTGGGGAGCTGTTTTTT. Amino acid sequence: CASSQDIGGELFF.

This chain uses TRBV2 with TRBJ2-1; the match to TRBD1 covers 7 bases. Germline loops: CDR1 SNHLY, CDR2 FYNNEI. The CDR3 covers 16 residues. The ends lost 0 bases at V and 7 bases at J; junction bases unmatched: 9. CDR3 protein: CASSEALASRGNEQFF. DNA of the CDR3: TGTGCCAGCAGTGAAGCGCTGGCCTCCAGGGGGAATGAGCAGTTCTTC.

The rearrangement links TRBV2 to TRBJ1-1; the D is unclear. The germline V gene has CDR1 SNHLY and CDR2 FYNNEI. V was cut by 4 bases and J by 4 bases, with 16 bases left in between. The CDR3 covers 15 residues. CDR3 nucleotides: TGTGCCAGCAGTGTAGGGCGAGCGTGGGTCACTGAAGCTTTCTTT. It translates to CASSVGRAWVTEAFF.

At least ten counts were recorded for this clone. The V gene is TRBV18, the J gene TRBJ2-7; maybe TRBD1 (6 bases). The germline V gene has CDR1 KGHSH and CDR2 LQKENI. The CDR3 is made up of 14 amino acids. V lost 3 bases and J lost 5, with 14 bases in between. The CDR3 sequence: CASSPIHREHEQYF. Written as DNA, the CDR3 is TGTGCCAGCTCACCGATCCACAGGGAACACGAGCAGTACTTC.

This rearrangement joins TRBV28 to TRBJ2-7; D is possibly TRBD1 or TRBD2 (7 bases each). Trimming stripped 4 bases from V and 6 bases from J, with 22 bases between. The CDR3 totals 16 residues. CDR1 is MDHEN, CDR2 SYDVKM, per germline. CDR3 coding DNA: TGTGCCAGCAGTTCCCTCGGGGGGATTACAGGGGCCGAGCAGTACTTC. Its protein product is CASSSLGGITGAEQYF.

The count of this clone is one. The chain uses TRBV19 and TRBJ2-7; 7 bases map to TRBD2. Germline CDR1 reads LNHDA; CDR2 reads SQIVND (reference sequence). The CDR3 covers 13 residues. With V trimmed by 8 bases and J by 5 bases, 9 bases remained unmatched. The CDR3 DNA is TGTGCCAGTCGCCCGACCACTAGCGACGAGCAGTACTTC. This gives the protein CASRPTTSDEQYF.

Concerning this clone: A read error may produce the germline difference seen at one junction end. V is TRBV30 and J is TRBJ1-5; D call uncertain. This CDR3 contains 12 residues. CDR1 and CDR2 from the germline V gene are GTSNPN and SVGIG (reference sequence). The CDR3 DNA reads as TGTGCCTGGAGGGGGAGCAATCAGCACCAGCATTTT. It translates to CAWRGSNQHQHF.